The 10 T cell receptor beta chains below come from one sample, sequenced in a study of blood T cell repertoires in COVID-19. This table comes from immunoSEQ multiplex PCR, and its TCRdb copy is limited to in-frame clones, with some not included. This sample carries around 130,000 clones, roughly 80% of them seen once, and the ten largest clones take 7.9%. Sequenced: peripheral blood. All receptors come from a human donor in a cohort sampled during active COVID-19.

This chain connects TRBV7-9 to TRBJ2-7; no clear D gene. Trimming shortened V by 1 base and J by 3 bases, and 10 bases separated the two germline ends. Germline values: CDR1 SEHNR, CDR2 FQNEAQ (reference sequence). The CDR3 has 14 residues. The CDR3 region is CASSLDRSIYEQYF. The CDR3 nucleotides read TGTGCCAGCAGCTTAGACAGATCTATCTACGAGCAGTACTTC.

The chain recombines TRBV4-1 with TRBJ1-3; D perhaps matches TRBD1 (5 bases). The CDR3 runs to 16 residues. Germline V gives CDR1 MGHRA, CDR2 YSYEKL. V lost 1 base and J 0 bases, leaving 10 bases between the germline ends. CDR3 sequence reads: CASSQGGAYSGNTIYF. The CDR3 DNA sequence: TGCGCCAGCAGCCAAGGTGGGGCTTACTCTGGAAACACCATATATTTT.

The chain couples TRBV19 to TRBJ2-7; TRBD1 might be the D (6 bases). This CDR3 has 15 amino acids. Germline CDR1 LNHDA, CDR2 SQIVND (reference sequence). Trimming cost V 5 bases and J 1 base, with 15 bases left between them. The CDR3 loop reads CASSPGSRGSYEQYF. The CDR3 coding sequence is TGTGCCAGTAGTCCAGGGTCCAGGGGTTCCTACGAGCAGTACTTC.

V is TRBV30 and J is TRBJ2-7; the match to TRBD2 covers 10 bases. V shed 5 bases, J shed 4 bases, and the junction held 5 bases outside the gene matches. Germline V gives CDR1 GTSNPN, CDR2 SVGIG (reference sequence). The length of the CDR3 is 13 residues. The CDR3 sequence is CAWDLAGAYEQYF. The DNA for the CDR3 is TGTGCCTGGGACCTAGCGGGAGCTTACGAGCAGTACTTC.

In its sample, this clone was seen a few times. The genes are TRBV18 and TRBJ1-1, with 7 bases aligning to TRBD1. Looked up from germline, CDR1 is KGHSH and CDR2 is LQKENI. The CDR3 has 14 amino acids. V gave up 5 bases and J gave up 0 bases; unmatched junction bases: 3. The CDR3 protein is CASSRQGLNTEAFF. CDR3 coding DNA: TGTGCCAGCTCAAGACAGGGTCTGAACACTGAAGCTTTCTTT.

The chain couples TRBV3-1 (or the pseudogene TRBV3-2) to TRBJ1-1; D is unresolved. This CDR3 contains 15 residues. Trimming left V 4 bases short and J 2 bases short, with 14 bases between. CDR1 is LGHDT and CDR2 is YNNKEL in the germline V gene (reference sequence). The CDR3 DNA sequence: TGTGCCAGCAGCCCAAGTGATGTCAGAAACACTGAAGCTTTCTTT. Its protein is CASSPSDVRNTEAFF.

The J gene is TRBJ1-2, the V gene TRBV14; D not resolved. Trimming shortened V by 0 bases and J by 7 bases, and 12 bases separated the two germline ends. In germline, CDR1 is SGHDN, CDR2 FVKESK. There are 14 residues in the CDR3. The CDR3 spells CASSQDPGGFGYTF. Here the CDR3 DNA reads TGTGCCAGCAGCCAAGATCCGGGTGGATTTGGCTACACCTTC.

The chain links TRBV6-1 to TRBJ1-2; TRBD1 is a possible D gene (5 bases). V was clipped by 1 base and J by 4 bases, with 13 bases between them. The germline V gene has CDR1 MNHNS and CDR2 SASEGT. The CDR3 runs 15 residues. In nucleotides, the CDR3 is TGTGCCAGCAGTGAAGTCCCAGGACAAAGCTATGGCTACACCTTC. This translates into CASSEVPGQSYGYTF.

This clone was recorded a few times. The chain combines TRBV10-1 with TRBJ2-7, with 9 bases fitting TRBD1. This CDR3 spans 14 amino acids. From germline, CDR1 is WNHNN and CDR2 SYGVQD (reference sequence). Germline trimming cut 3 bases from V and 7 bases from J; bases unmatched to any gene: 7. In nucleotides, the CDR3 is TGCGCCAGCAGTGACGGGACAGGGAGGCGAGAGCAGTACTTC. This translates into CASSDGTGRREQYF.

This clone was detected only once. CDR3 nucleotide sequence: TGTGCCAGCAGTTTCGGCGGCACCGGGGAGCTGTTTTTT. It is translated as CASSFGGTGELFF. The V and J genes are TRBV12-3 or TRBV12-4 and TRBJ2-2; no reliable D call. There are 13 residues in the CDR3. The V gene lost 3 bases and the J gene lost 4 bases, with 6 bases spanning the gap.